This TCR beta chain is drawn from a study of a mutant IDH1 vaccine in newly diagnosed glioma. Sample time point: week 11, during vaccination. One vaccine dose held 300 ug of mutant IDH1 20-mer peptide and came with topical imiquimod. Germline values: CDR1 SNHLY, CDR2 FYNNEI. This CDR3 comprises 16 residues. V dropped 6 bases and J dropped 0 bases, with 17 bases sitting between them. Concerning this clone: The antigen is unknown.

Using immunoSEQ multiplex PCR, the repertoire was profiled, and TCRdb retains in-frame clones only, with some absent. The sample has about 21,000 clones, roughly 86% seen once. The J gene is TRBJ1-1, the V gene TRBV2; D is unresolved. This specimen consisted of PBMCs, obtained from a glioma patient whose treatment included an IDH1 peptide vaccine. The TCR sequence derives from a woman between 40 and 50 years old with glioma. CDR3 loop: CASSQLRRGLNTEAFF. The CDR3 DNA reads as TGTGCCAGCAGCCAACTTCGGCGGGGTCTGAACACTGAAGCTTTCTTT.